This T cell receptor beta chain was recorded in a study of T cell therapy after organ transplantation (dated by TCRdb to between 2017 and 2020). As for the study more broadly: The therapy products consisted of autologous CMV-specific T cells grown in vitro for roughly two weeks using a peptide pool of 30 HLA class I and II CMV epitopes. Patients were given up to 6 doses of T cells at 2-week intervals and were followed for over 25 weeks after finishing therapy. Among the ten or so patients, eight were classed as clinical responders, while two were classed as nonresponders. A median of 1.92 x 10^8 CMV-specific T cells was administered to patients across 2 to 6 intravenous infusions. Blood samples for the short-term post-therapy time point were taken 4 to 8 weeks after therapy ended. A follow-up TRBV repertoire analysis was performed on an open-label phase I trial of autologous CMV-specific adoptive T cell therapy in solid-organ transplant recipients. Long-term post-therapy samples were obtainable from only about 85% of the 10 patients. General study outcomes and caveats: Before therapy, nonresponders had marked clonal expansions, and their repertoires changed minimally after therapy. Fold change in CD8 clonality after therapy was inversely correlated with pretherapy clonality, suggesting that less biased repertoires were more receptive to remodeling. Reduced sample coverage from poor CD8+ T cell yield may be reflected in the few expansions detected in nonresponders. Post-therapy reconstitution appeared to include both transferred clonotypes and endogenous clonotypes not detected in the therapy products. Assessment of confounders such as concurrent antirejection and antiviral medications was prevented by the small cohort.

This sample's time point label indicates: 4-8 weeks after completion of therapy. The patients had received solid-organ transplants and had drug-resistant/recurrent cytomegalovirus. Approximately nine trial participants were selected for repertoire analysis based on availability of post-therapy peripheral blood mononuclear cells. A BD FACSAria III was used to sort viable CD3+CD8+CD4- lymphocytes from PBMCs. Genomic DNA was extracted from sorted cells with the Qiagen DNeasy Kit. A word on this clone: No antigen is known for it. Base qualities were left out, and no much larger clone turns up one base away.

Using the immunoSEQ two-step, bias-controlled multiplex PCR assay, TRB CDR3 regions were amplified from genomic DNA. CDR3 libraries were sequenced on an Illumina NextSeq 500. The original pipeline was this. The immunoSEQ Analyzer platform was used for the initial alignment and bioinformatics, which included bias normalization against synthetic CDR3 analogs. Annotation of V, D and J genes was based on the definitions in the IMGT database. VDJtools version 1.1.10 and the R package tcR version 2.2.1.11 were used with default settings for further TRBV analyses. For the GLIPH analysis, version 1.0 was run with default settings. Significant clonotype frequency changes were tested by 2-sided binomial test with Benjamini-Hochberg correction (alpha = 0.01) in CDR3 sequences with at least 5 reads. Sourced from immuneACCESS, this table was stored by TCRdb with only in-frame sequences that have V and J called. A share of the clones is absent; for the studies checked, an unresolved V gene accounts for under half, and the remainder has no known explanation. The V and J calls and clone size are taken from that table; D and trimming were inferred from the DNA. The sample contains around 4,400 clones, 60% to 80% of them found a single time. The biggest ten clones account for 35% to 45% of the sample.

V is reduced by 4 bases and J by 0 bases, leaving a spacing of 18 bases between them. The CDR3 sequence holds 17 residues, the cysteine and phenylalanine included. Left in the record is the CDR3 DNA by itself, 51 bases read in frame from the first base. The germline V gene sets CDR1 to SGHDN and CDR2 to FVKESK. The chain is encoded by TRBV14 joined to TRBJ1-1; TRBD1 might be the D gene, on 6 matching bases. The sequenced sample was CD8+ T cells from blood, obtained after autologous CMV-specific T cell therapy. The sequence was collected from a human patient who had received a solid organ transplant and had CMV disease. Post transplant, some T cells may arise from the graft donor. The CDR3 loop reads CASSPIWGGAMNTEAFF. In nucleotides, the sequence is TGTGCCAGCAGCCCCATCTGGGGGGGGGCGATGAACACTGAAGCTTTCTTT.